This is a list of T cell receptor beta chains from one sample in a study of cytomegalovirus exposure and HLA in healthy donors. Using immunoSEQ multiplex PCR, the repertoire was profiled, and TCRdb retains in-frame clones only, with some absent. The data contain 300,000 or so clones, approximately 84% of them singletons. Sequenced material: PBMCs. The source of these receptors is a woman aged 35 to 49 in good health and CMV-seropositive. Both conserved end residues are part of each CDR3. A D gene is named only where the DNA matches it firmly. The size of a clone is reported for some rows only, either as once, few or many, or as a class for expanded clones.

>TRBD2|TRBJ2-5|TRBV30|-
TGTGCCTGGAGGGTTGCCGGGACTAGCGGGAGGGAGACCCAGTACTTC
CAWRVAGTSGRETQYF
>TRBD1|TRBJ2-7|TRBV30|-
TGTGCCTGGAGTAGACAGGGGGGCTCCTACGAGCAGTACTTC
CAWSRQGGSYEQYF
>TRBD1|TRBJ1-4|TRBV12-5|-
TGTGCTAGTGGTTTTACCGGACAGGGTCCTCTGTTTAAGGAAAAACTGTTTTTT
CASGFTGQGPLFKEKLFF
>-|TRBJ1-6|TRBV9|-
TGTGCCAGCAGCCCCCAGGGCGGTTCACCCCTCCACTTT
CASSPQGGSPLHF
>TRBD1|TRBJ1-1|TRBV5-6|-
TGTGCCAGCAGCCAAAAGACAGGGTGGGGCACTGAAGCTTTCTTT
CASSQKTGWGTEAFF
>-|TRBJ2-3|TRBV7-8|-
TGTGCCAGCAGCTTAGCGAGATGGACAGCTGGCACAGATACGCAGTATTTT
CASSLARWTAGTDTQYF
>-|TRBJ2-1|TRBV6-1|once
TGTGCCAGCAGTGGGGACCTTTTCCCTGGAGGGGAGCAGTTCTTC
CASSGDLFPGGEQFF
>-|TRBJ2-3|TRBV6-5|-
TGTGCCAGCAGTTACTCCCGGGGAGCCACGCAGTATTTT
CASSYSRGATQYF
>-|TRBJ1-5|TRBV30|once
TGTGCCTGGAGTGCTACCCCTCAGCCCCAGCATTTT
CAWSATPQPQHF
>-|TRBJ1-1|TRBV4-2|-
TGTGCCAGCAGCCAAGTTCAGGGTATGAACACTGAAGCTTTCTTT
CASSQVQGMNTEAFF
>-|TRBJ2-7|TRBV6-1|-
TGTGCCAGCAGTGAGCGACCGGGAACCCGCTCCTACGAGCAGTACTTC
CASSERPGTRSYEQYF
>TRBD1|TRBJ2-7|TRBV6-5|-
TGTGCCACTCAGCGGGACAGGGGGCCCTACGAGCAGTACTTC
CATQRDRGPYEQYF
>-|TRBJ1-1|TRBV7-9|-
TGTGCCAGCAGCTTACAGGGGAATATTGAAGCTTTCTTT
CASSLQGNIEAFF
>-|TRBJ2-7|TRBV28|-
TGTGCCAGCAGTCTAGAGCGGGACAACTACGAGCAGTACTTC
CASSLERDNYEQYF
>-|TRBJ2-7|TRBV19|-
TGTGCCAGTAGTACAAGACTAGAACCGGTCTACGAGCAGTACTTC
CASSTRLEPVYEQYF